The 26 T cell receptor beta chains below come from one sample, sequenced in a study of T cell changes during pregnancy in multiple sclerosis. The method was immunoSEQ multiplex PCR; TCRdb's version includes in-frame clones alone and lacks a portion of them. The table shows tens of thousands of clones, with around 94% occurring only once. Source: CD4+ T cells from peripheral blood mononuclear cells, taken in the third trimester of pregnancy. These TCRs come from a female donor with multiple sclerosis, enrolled in a pregnancy study.

V and J are TRBV9 and TRBJ2-1; TRBD2 agrees at 14 bases. The germline V gene encodes CDR1 SGDLS and CDR2 YYNGEE. The CDR3 covers 16 residues. After removal of 3 bases from V and 4 bases from J, the junction contained 3 bases not matched to a gene. CDR3 amino acids: CASSGTSGRSYNEQFF. The CDR3 nucleotides read TGTGCCAGCAGCGGGACTAGCGGGAGGTCATACAATGAGCAGTTCTTC.

The genes are TRBV7-9 and TRBJ1-4, with TRBD1 matching 10 bases. The CDR3 loop spans 15 amino acids. Germline V gives CDR1 SEHNR, CDR2 FQNEAQ (reference sequence). Trimming took 3 bases from V and 7 from J; bases not matched to a gene: 5. The CDR3 bases are TGTGCCAGCAGCTTGGCGCGGACAGGGGGTGAAAAACTGTTTTTT. This encodes CASSLARTGGEKLFF.

The J gene is TRBJ2-1, the V gene TRBV2, with TRBD2 matching 8 bases. CDR3 length equals 16 residues. V shed 4 bases, J shed 3 bases, and the junction held 8 bases outside the gene matches. From germline, CDR1 is SNHLY and CDR2 FYNNEI. The CDR3: CASSGRERELYNEQFF. The CDR3 DNA sequence: TGTGCCAGCAGTGGAAGAGAGCGGGAGCTCTACAATGAGCAGTTCTTC.

The chain is built from TRBV13 and TRBJ2-7; 11 nucleotides agree with TRBD1. With V trimmed by 8 bases and J by 4 bases, 10 bases remained unmatched. This CDR3 spans 15 amino acids. From germline, CDR1 is PRHDT and CDR2 FYEKMQ (reference sequence). As DNA, the CDR3 is TGTGCCAGCTCAGGAACCGGGACAGGGGGATACGAGCAGTACTTC. Translation gives CASSGTGTGGYEQYF.

The genes are TRBV6-5 and TRBJ2-1; D not certain. Germline V gene sequence: CDR1 MNHEY, CDR2 SVGAGI. This CDR3 has 13 amino acids. The V gene lost 0 bases and the J gene lost 9 bases, with 9 bases spanning the gap. CDR3 sequence: CASSYSVLLEQFF. The DNA of the CDR3 is TGTGCCAGCAGTTACTCTGTTCTCCTTGAGCAGTTCTTC.

The table lists this clone with a count of one. The chain has TRBV28 and TRBJ1-1; TRBD1 is a possible D gene (5 bases). Germline V gene lookup returns CDR1 MDHEN and CDR2 SYDVKM. The CDR3 consists of 14 residues. V lost 1 base to trimming and J lost 1 base, with 7 bases between them. Written as DNA, the CDR3 is TGTGCCAGCAGTTTATCAGGGCAGAACACTGAAGCTTTCTTT. Amino acids: CASSLSGQNTEAFF.

This sequence joins TRBV18 and TRBJ2-5; 7 bases agree with TRBD2. CDR1 KGHSH and CDR2 LQKENI come from the germline V gene. Unmatched junction bases numbered 7, after V lost 3 bases and J lost 0 bases. The CDR3 covers 16 residues. As DNA, the CDR3 is TGTGCCAGCTCACCTTCGACTAGCAGGCACCAAGAGACCCAGTACTTC. Its translation is CASSPSTSRHQETQYF.

The chain joins TRBV9 to TRBJ1-4; 8 bases agree with TRBD1. The length of the CDR3 is 15 residues. CDR1 is SGDLS, CDR2 YYNGEE, per germline. The V and J ends lost 4 bases and 5 bases, in that order; junction bases with no gene match: 7. The CDR3 region has the DNA TGTGCCAGCAGCACTTTGACAGGGGAGAATGAAAAACTGTTTTTT. Translating gives CASSTLTGENEKLFF.

The chain carries TRBV5-1 and TRBJ2-1; D gene ambiguous. CDR1 is SGHRS, CDR2 YFSETQ, per germline. CDR3 length: 15 amino acids. V lost 2 bases, J lost 5 bases, and 14 bases lay in between. The CDR3: CASSFQTRINNEQFF. Written as DNA, the CDR3 is TGCGCCAGCAGCTTTCAAACGAGGATAAACAATGAGCAGTTCTTC.

V is TRBV6-5 and J is TRBJ2-3; 11 bases fit TRBD2. With V trimmed by 7 bases and J by 8 bases, 5 bases remained unmatched. CDR1 and CDR2 (germline): MNHEY, SVGAGI. This CDR3 has 13 residues. This chain's CDR3 is CASTTGTSGTQYF. The CDR3 nucleotides read TGTGCCAGCACTACCGGGACTAGCGGTACGCAGTATTTT.

V and J are TRBV5-8 and TRBJ2-1, with TRBD2 matching over 9 bases. Germline V gene lookup returns CDR1 SGHTS and CDR2 YDEGEE. The CDR3 is 16 amino acids. The V segment lost 4 bases and the J segment 10 bases; nucleotides outside the gene matches: 15. In nucleotides, the CDR3 is TGTGCCAGCAGCGTAGGCCAGCGGGCGGCGGGAGGGGAGCAGTTCTTC. This gives the protein CASSVGQRAAGGEQFF.

The chain uses TRBV2 and TRBJ2-1; D gene unclear. Trimming shortened V by 4 bases and J by 9 bases, and 4 bases separated the two germline ends. Germline assignment: CDR1 SNHLY and CDR2 FYNNEI. This CDR3 has 10 amino acids. The CDR3 loop is CASSGSEQFF. The CDR3 DNA reads TGTGCCAGCAGTGGTAGTGAGCAGTTCTTC.

This clone was recorded only once. The chain carries TRBV2 and TRBJ1-5; a weak D match, TRBD1 (5 bases). CDR3 length: 15 residues. Trimming removed 5 bases at V and 9 bases at J, with 20 bases between. Germline-derived CDR1 and CDR2 are SNHLY and FYNNEI. CDR3 residues: CASSLKKQAPVPQHF. The CDR3 DNA reads TGTGCCAGCAGTCTGAAAAAACAGGCGCCCGTGCCCCAGCATTTT.

The rearrangement uses TRBV9 and TRBJ2-5; TRBD2 agrees at 9 bases. The germline gives CDR1 SGDLS, CDR2 YYNGEE. The CDR3 spans 14 residues. After removal of 2 bases from V and 5 bases from J, the junction contained 4 bases not matched to a gene. The DNA for the CDR3 is TGTGCCAGCAGCGTTGTAGCGGGAGAGGAGACCCAGTACTTC. Translated, it gives CASSVVAGEETQYF.

The chain has TRBV25-1 and TRBJ2-1; weak D call: TRBD1 (5 bases). The V end lost 1 base, the J end lost 2 bases, and 12 bases lay between the germline ends. Germline V gene lookup returns CDR1 MGHDK and CDR2 SYGVNS. The CDR3 covers 16 residues. The CDR3 sequence: CASSEFLTVPYNEQFF. CDR3 coding DNA: TGTGCCAGCAGTGAATTTCTGACAGTACCCTACAATGAGCAGTTCTTC.

This clone was seen only a few times. This sequence joins TRBV19 and TRBJ1-3, with D unresolved. V lost 5 bases to trimming and J lost 0 bases, with 5 bases between them. Germline values: CDR1 LNHDA, CDR2 SQIVND (reference sequence). CDR3 length: 13 amino acids. The CDR3 loop is CASSAGSGNTIYF. The CDR3, as DNA: TGTGCCAGTAGTGCAGGCTCTGGAAACACCATATATTTT.

The sample holds one count of this clone. This rearrangement joins TRBV28 to TRBJ1-3; the match to TRBD1 covers 8 bases. CDR3 length equals 16 residues. The germline V gene encodes CDR1 MDHEN and CDR2 SYDVKM. V trimming: 6 bases; J trimming: 2 bases; junction bases outside the gene matches: 9. CDR3 in amino acids: CASSTRPTGAGNTIYF. The DNA for the CDR3 is TGTGCCAGCAGCACAAGACCGACAGGGGCTGGAAACACCATATATTTT. Full variable domain (rest looked up from reference TRBV28 and TRBJ1-3): DVKVTQSSRYLVKRTGEKVFLECVQDMDHENMFWYRQDPGLGLRLIYFSYDVKMKEKGDIPEGYSVSREKKERFSLILESASTNQTSMYLCASSTRPTGAGNTIYFGEGSWLTVV.

The rearrangement joins TRBV5-1 to TRBJ2-5; 7 bases map to TRBD1. The CDR3 has 15 amino acids. Trimming removed 0 bases from V and 5 bases from J; junction bases left unmatched: 7. CDR1 is SGHRS, CDR2 YFSETQ, per germline. DNA of the CDR3: TGCGCCAGCAGCTTGGCCAATACAGGGGTGGAGACCCAGTACTTC. Translation gives CASSLANTGVETQYF.

The rearrangement uses TRBV28 and TRBJ2-1, with 8 bases lining up with TRBD2. The CDR3 runs 15 residues. Trimming took 2 bases from V and 6 from J; bases not matched to a gene: 6. Germline V gene data show CDR1 as MDHEN and CDR2 as SYDVKM. CDR3: CASSLLTSGGNEQFF. The CDR3 DNA is TGTGCCAGCAGTTTACTAACTAGCGGTGGCAATGAGCAGTTCTTC. The whole variable domain, remainder taken from reference TRBV28 and TRBJ2-1, is DVKVTQSSRYLVKRTGEKVFLECVQDMDHENMFWYRQDPGLGLRLIYFSYDVKMKEKGDIPEGYSVSREKKERFSLILESASTNQTSMYLCASSLLTSGGNEQFFGPGTRLTVL.

The V gene is TRBV4-1, the J gene TRBJ2-1, with TRBD1 matching 8 bases. The CDR3 runs 19 residues. Germline CDR1 and CDR2: MGHRA and YSYEKL. The ends lost 1 base at V and 1 base at J; junction bases unmatched: 12. In DNA, the CDR3 is TGCGCCAGCAGCCAAGCAGGGGTGGACAGGGCGGATTCCTACAATGAGCAGTTCTTC. The encoded protein is CASSQAGVDRADSYNEQFF.

This clone appeared a few times. The chain has TRBV28 and TRBJ2-5, with 10 bases lining up with TRBD1. Germline V CDR1 and CDR2: MDHEN, SYDVKM. The CDR3 loop spans 14 amino acids. The V and J ends lost 10 bases and 6 bases, in that order; junction bases with no gene match: 11. CDR3 loop: CATTTPDRGKTQYF. The CDR3 coding sequence is TGTGCCACCACAACACCGGACAGGGGGAAGACCCAGTACTTC.

The rearrangement links TRBV5-6 to TRBJ1-2, with no clear D. V dropped 4 bases and J dropped 0 bases, with 16 bases sitting between them. Germline-derived CDR1 and CDR2 are SGHDT and YYEEEE. CDR3 length: 16 residues. CDR3 amino acids: CASSPGGVVANYGYTF. CDR3 sequence (DNA): TGTGCCAGCAGCCCCGGAGGTGTGGTAGCTAACTATGGCTACACCTTC.

The genes are TRBV28 and TRBJ2-5; TRBD2 agrees at 7 bases. The germline gives CDR1 MDHEN, CDR2 SYDVKM. The CDR3 totals 13 residues. Trimming took 6 bases from V and 6 from J; bases not matched to a gene: 7. CDR3 sequence: CASRREGRKTQYF. The CDR3 nucleotides read TGTGCCAGCAGGAGGGAGGGCCGGAAGACCCAGTACTTC.

The chain couples TRBV6-5 to TRBJ2-4; TRBD1 matches at 8 bases. The CDR3 totals 14 residues. The germline V gene has CDR1 MNHEY and CDR2 SVGAGI. V was clipped by 4 bases and J by 12 bases; unmatched bases: 11. The CDR3 loop reads CASSSRATGDSQYF. The CDR3 nucleotides are TGTGCCAGCAGTTCCCGAGCGACAGGGGATTCTCAGTACTTC.

The chain carries TRBV27 and TRBJ2-7, with 7 bases lining up with TRBD2. There are 15 residues in the CDR3. The V gene end was trimmed by 9 bases and the J gene end by 4 bases; junction bases not matched to a gene: 15. CDR1 is MNHEY, CDR2 SMNVEV, per germline (reference sequence). Written as DNA, the CDR3 is TGTGCCAGTACCCTCAGGGCGGGAGTTTCTTACGAGCAGTACTTC. Translating gives CASTLRAGVSYEQYF.

V and J are TRBV19 and TRBJ1-5; 10 positions match TRBD1. This CDR3 has 17 amino acids. Germline values: CDR1 LNHDA, CDR2 SQIVND (reference sequence). With 4 bases clipped from V and 0 bases from J, the junction kept 6 bases outside the gene matches. The CDR3 bases are TGTGCCAGTAGTACCGGGACAGGGGCCTATAGCAATCAGCCCCAGCATTTT. Protein product: CASSTGTGAYSNQPQHF.